The text below deals with one TCR beta chain. This sample was included in a study of control samples from healthy donors and cancer patients. TCRdb keeps only in-frame clones here, not all; method: immunoSEQ multiplex PCR. The sample shows about 140,000 clones, more than 80% of them seen only once. CDR1 and CDR2 from the germline V gene are SGDLS and YYNGEE. V dropped 4 bases and J dropped 5 bases, with 22 bases sitting between them. CDR3 length: 16 residues. This receptor was taken from a man younger than 35 in good health. The chain employs TRBV9 and TRBJ2-7; D may be TRBD1 (7 bases). Material: blood. In nucleotides, the CDR3 is TGTGCCAGCAGCACCGGACAGGTTCTTCCGGGGGACGAGCAGTACTTC. Translation gives CASSTGQVLPGDEQYF.